This T cell receptor (beta chain) was retrieved from a study of Graves' ophthalmopathy and Graves' hyperthyroidism. The study's findings and limits: Blood also harbored most expanded thyroid clonotypes above 0.001 frequency. Discrimination between ophthalmopathy and stable hyperthyroidism by a 13-signature model showed about 85% sensitivity and 70% to 82% specificity.

Trimming took 2 bases from V and 5 from J, leaving 9 bases between them. CDR1 and CDR2 from the germline V gene are MGHRA and YSYEKL. CDR3 length: 13 amino acids. Ophthalmopathy cases showed moderate-to-severe activity, scoring CAS ≥3 and NOSPECS ≥4, with duration under 3 months. The authors isolated PBMCs from about 10 ml of fresh peripheral blood. This clonotype appeared many times. What it binds is not known. Scientists amplified the TCR beta CDR3 regions from RNA transcripts. An opening RT-PCR round employed HTBI primers and preceded a second-round multiplex PCR. One entry per CDR3 protein, called by TCRdb with MiXCR from the multiplex PCR reads. The sample carries 350,000 to 450,000 distinct CDR3 sequences, 15% to 20% recorded once.

The source of this sequence is a woman between 18 and 29 years old with Graves' ophthalmopathy. Sequencing was carried out using peripheral blood. The V gene is TRBV4-1, the J gene TRBJ2-5; D gene unclear. CDR3 in amino acids: CASSQLLGETQYF. As DNA, the CDR3 is TGCGCCAGCAGCCAATTATTGGGGGAGACCCAGTACTTC.